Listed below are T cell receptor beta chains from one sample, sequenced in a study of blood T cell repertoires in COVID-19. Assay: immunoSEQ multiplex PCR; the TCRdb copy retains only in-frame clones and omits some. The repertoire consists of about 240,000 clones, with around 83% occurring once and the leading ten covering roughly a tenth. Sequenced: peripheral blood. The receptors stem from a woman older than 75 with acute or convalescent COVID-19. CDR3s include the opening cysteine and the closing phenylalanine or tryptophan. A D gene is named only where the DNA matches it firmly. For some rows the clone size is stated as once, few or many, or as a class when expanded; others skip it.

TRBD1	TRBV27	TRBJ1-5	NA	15	TGTGCCAGCAGTTTCTCAGGGGGCCTTAGTCAGCCCCAGCATTTT	CASSFSGGLSQPQHF
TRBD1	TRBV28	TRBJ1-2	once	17	TGTGCCAGCACTCTTATCGGGGGGGACAGTGCTAACTATGGCTACACCTTC	CASTLIGGDSANYGYTF
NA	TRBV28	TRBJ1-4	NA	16	TGTGCCAGCAGTTTATCGGGGGTCTGGGGTAATGAAAAACTGTTTTTT	CASSLSGVWGNEKLFF
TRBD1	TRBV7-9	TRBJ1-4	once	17	TGTGCCAGCAGCTACGGTGGGGGACAGGCGTCGAATGAAAAACTGTTTTTT	CASSYGGGQASNEKLFF
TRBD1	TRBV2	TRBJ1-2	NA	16	TGTGCCAGCAGCAGGGGACAGACGCGGGCTAACTATGGCTACACCTTC	CASSRGQTRANYGYTF
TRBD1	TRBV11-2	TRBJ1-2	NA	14	TGTGCCAGCAGCCTAAGACAGGGTGTCTATGGCTACACCTTC	CASSLRQGVYGYTF
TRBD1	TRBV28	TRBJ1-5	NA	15	TGTGCCAGCGGTACAGGGGCCCGTAGCAATCAGCCCCAGCATTTT	CASGTGARSNQPQHF
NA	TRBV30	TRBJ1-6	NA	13	TGTGCCTTCGCCGGGGAGCGCCTTTCACCCCTCCACTTT	CAFAGERLSPLHF
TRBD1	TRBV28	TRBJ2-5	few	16	TGTGCCAGCAGCCGCATGGGGGGACAGGGTAGGGAGACCCAGTACTTC	CASSRMGGQGRETQYF
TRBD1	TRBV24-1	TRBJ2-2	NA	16	TGTGCCACCAGTGATCCTGGACAGGGGGCTGCCGGGGAGCTGTTTTTT	CATSDPGQGAAGELFF
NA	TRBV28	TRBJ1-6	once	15	TGTGCCAGCAGTTCATCAAGGGGGAATAATTCACCCCTCCACTTT	CASSSSRGNNSPLHF
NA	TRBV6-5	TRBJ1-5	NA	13	TGTGCCAGCAGTTGGTCTGGAGGTCAGCCCCAGCATTTT	CASSWSGGQPQHF
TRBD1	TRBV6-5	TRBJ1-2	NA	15	TGTGCCAGCAGTTACATCCGGGACAGGGGTTATGGCTACACCTTC	CASSYIRDRGYGYTF
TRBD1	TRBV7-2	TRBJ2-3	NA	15	TGTGCCAGCAGCTTAGATCAGGGGGCTATGAATACGCAGTATTTT	CASSLDQGAMNTQYF
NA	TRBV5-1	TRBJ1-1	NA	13	TGCGCCAGCTCCGGGGGGGGCCTCACTGAAGCTTTCTTT	CASSGGGLTEAFF
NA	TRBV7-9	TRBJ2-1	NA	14	TGTGCCAGCAGCTTAGACAGGAACGAGGATGAGCAGTTCTTC	CASSLDRNEDEQFF
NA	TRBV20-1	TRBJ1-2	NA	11	TGCAGTGCTAGTTCAGGGAACGGCTACACCTTC	CSASSGNGYTF
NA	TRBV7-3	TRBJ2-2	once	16	TGTGCCAGCAGCTTAAGTACAGGCTTCACCACCGGGGAGCTGTTTTTT	CASSLSTGFTTGELFF
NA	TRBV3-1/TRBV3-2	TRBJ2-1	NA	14	TGTGCCAGCAGCCGGGGCCAGGGGGGCGGGGAGCAGTTCTTC	CASSRGQGGGEQFF
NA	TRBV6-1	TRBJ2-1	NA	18	TGTGCCAGCAGTGAGCGGGGGCCACCCTGGGGGTCCTACAATGAGCAGTTCTTC	CASSERGPPWGSYNEQFF
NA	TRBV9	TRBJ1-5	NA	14	TGTGCCAGCAGCGCAAACTCACGGGATCAGCCCCAGCATTTT	CASSANSRDQPQHF
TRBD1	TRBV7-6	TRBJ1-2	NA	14	TGTGCCAGCAGCCGGGACAGGGTCGGCGATGGCTACACCTTC	CASSRDRVGDGYTF
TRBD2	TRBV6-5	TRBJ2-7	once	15	TGTGCCAGCAGTTACTCGCGGGTAGCGGGATACGAGCAGTACTTC	CASSYSRVAGYEQYF
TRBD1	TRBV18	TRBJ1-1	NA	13	TGTGCCAGCTCACCACACCGGGACAGCGAAGCTTTCTTT	CASSPHRDSEAFF
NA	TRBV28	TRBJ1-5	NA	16	TGTGCCAGCAGTTCGACTGAAGCTAGGAGCAATCAGCCCCAGCATTTT	CASSSTEARSNQPQHF
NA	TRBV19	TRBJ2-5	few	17	TGTGCCAGTAGTGTCGGACAGGGAGCGGGAAAAGGGGAGACCCAGTACTTC	CASSVGQGAGKGETQYF
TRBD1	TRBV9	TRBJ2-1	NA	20	TGTGCCAGCAGCGCCCCGCCCAGACAGGGTCCCTCTAGCTCCTACAATGAGCAGTTCTTC	CASSAPPRQGPSSSYNEQFF
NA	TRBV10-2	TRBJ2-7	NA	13	TGCGCCAGCAGGTCTCCTGGGCTCGGCGAGCAGTACTTC	CASRSPGLGEQYF
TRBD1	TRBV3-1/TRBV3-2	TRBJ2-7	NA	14	TGTGCCAGCAGCCTACAGGGGGCTCTTGGGGAGCAGTACTTC	CASSLQGALGEQYF
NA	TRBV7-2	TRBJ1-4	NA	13	TGTGCCAGCAGCCGGACAGATCAAGAAAAACTGTTTTTT	CASSRTDQEKLFF
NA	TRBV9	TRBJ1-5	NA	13	TGTGCCAGCAGCGCCTCCCCGGGGCAGCCCCAGCATTTT	CASSASPGQPQHF
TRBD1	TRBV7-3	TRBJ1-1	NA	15	TGTGCCAGCAGCCCCGGGACAGGGCGGGATGCTGAAGCTTTCTTT	CASSPGTGRDAEAFF
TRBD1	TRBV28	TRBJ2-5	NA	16	TGTGCCAGCAGGAAACCGGGACAGGGAGGGGCGGAGACCCAGTACTTC	CASRKPGQGGAETQYF
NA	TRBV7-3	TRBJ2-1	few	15	TGTGCCAGCAGCCCTGACTACGGAAATTACAATGAGCAGTTCTTC	CASSPDYGNYNEQFF
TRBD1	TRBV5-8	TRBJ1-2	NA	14	TGTGCCAGCAGCCCTACAGGGGCACCCTATGGCTACACCTTC	CASSPTGAPYGYTF
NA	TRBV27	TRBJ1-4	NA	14	TGTGCCAGCAGTTTATGGGGCACCGGTCAAAAACTGTTTTTT	CASSLWGTGQKLFF
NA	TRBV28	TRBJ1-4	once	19	TGTGCCAGCAGCCGCCCGGGGGGGGCGCGTTCGGTGGCTAATGAAAAACTGTTTTTT	CASSRPGGARSVANEKLFF
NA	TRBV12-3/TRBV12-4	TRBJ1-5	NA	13	TGTGCCAGCAGTCGTATTGCCGCGGGGCCCCAGCATTTT	CASSRIAAGPQHF
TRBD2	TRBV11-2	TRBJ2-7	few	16	TGTGCCAGCAGCTCTATAGCGGGGGGGTATACCGGCGAGCAGTACTTC	CASSSIAGGYTGEQYF
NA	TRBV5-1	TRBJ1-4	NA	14	TGCGCCAGCAGCTCTGGAGGGACGGATGAAAAACTGTTTTTT	CASSSGGTDEKLFF
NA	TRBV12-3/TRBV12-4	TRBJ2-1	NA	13	TGTGCCAGCAGTCCGCCCCCTACTGGTGAGCAGTTCTTC	CASSPPPTGEQFF
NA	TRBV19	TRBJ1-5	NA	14	TGTGCCAGTAGTCCGGCAGGGAGCAATCAGCCCCAGCATTTT	CASSPAGSNQPQHF
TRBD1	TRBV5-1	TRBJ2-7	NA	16	TGCGCCAGCAGCTTGGCCTATAGGACAGGGGGCGACGAGCAGTACTTC	CASSLAYRTGGDEQYF
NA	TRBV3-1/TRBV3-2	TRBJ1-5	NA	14	TGTGCCAGCAGCCAAGCGACAGACAATCAGCCCCAGCATTTT	CASSQATDNQPQHF
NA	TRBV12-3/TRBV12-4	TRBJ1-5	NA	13	TGTGCCAGCAGGCCTACAGGGAATCAGCCCCAGCATTTT	CASRPTGNQPQHF
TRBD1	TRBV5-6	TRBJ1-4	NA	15	TGTGCCAGCAGCTCCCGGACAGGGGCGGGTGAAAAACTGTTTTTT	CASSSRTGAGEKLFF
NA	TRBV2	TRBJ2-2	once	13	TGTGCCAGCAGGGGAGAGAACACCGGGGAGCTGTTTTTT	CASRGENTGELFF
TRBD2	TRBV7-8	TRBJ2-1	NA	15	TGTGCCAGCAGCTTCATACTAGCGGGGGAGTATGAGCAGTTCTTC	CASSFILAGEYEQFF
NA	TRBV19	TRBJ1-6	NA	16	TGTGCCAGTAGTACCCCCCTACAGGGTCGAGGATCACCCCTCCACTTT	CASSTPLQGRGSPLHF
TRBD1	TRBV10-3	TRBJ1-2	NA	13	TGTGCCATCAGGCCACAGGGGGACTATGGCTACACCTTC	CAIRPQGDYGYTF
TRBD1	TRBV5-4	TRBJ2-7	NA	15	TGTGCCAGCAGCTGGGGGGGACAGGGGCCCTACGAGCAGTACTTC	CASSWGGQGPYEQYF
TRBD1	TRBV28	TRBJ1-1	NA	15	TGTGCCAGCAGTATAACAGGGGTGAAGAACACTGAAGCTTTCTTT	CASSITGVKNTEAFF
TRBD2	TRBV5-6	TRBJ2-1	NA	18	TGTGCCAGCAGCTTGGGGGGACTAGCGGGGATCTCCTACAATGAGCAGTTCTTC	CASSLGGLAGISYNEQFF
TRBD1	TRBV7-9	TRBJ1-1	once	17	TGTGCCAGCAGCTTAAGAGGGGCAGGGGGCTCAGTGTCTGAAGCTTTCTTT	CASSLRGAGGSVSEAFF
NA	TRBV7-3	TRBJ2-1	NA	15	TGTGCCAGCAGCTTTGTCCTGAGCTCCTACAATGAGCAGTTCTTC	CASSFVLSSYNEQFF
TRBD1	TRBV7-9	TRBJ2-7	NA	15	TGTGCCAGCAGCGAGCCGGGACAGCCGTTTCGTGAGCAGTACTTC	CASSEPGQPFREQYF
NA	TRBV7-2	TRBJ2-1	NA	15	TGTGCCAGCAGCTTAGGGCGCGGGGAACTTGGAGGTCAGTTCTTC	CASSLGRGELGGQFF
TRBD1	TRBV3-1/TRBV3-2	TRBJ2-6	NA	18	TGTGCCAGCAGCCGACGGGGGGGACAGGGGAGAGGGGCCAACGTCCTGACTTTC	CASSRRGGQGRGANVLTF
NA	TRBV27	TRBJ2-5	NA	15	TGTGCCAGCAGTTTGCGCGGGGGCACTCCGGAGACCCAGTACTTC	CASSLRGGTPETQYF
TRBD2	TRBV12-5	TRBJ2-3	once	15	TGTGCTACTGGGACTAGCGGGGGGGGCACAGATACGCAGTATTTT	CATGTSGGGTDTQYF